Below are 13 T cell receptor beta chains sequenced from a single sample in a study of OX40 agonist ivuxolimab in advanced cancers. Sequencing was performed with immunoSEQ multiplex PCR; in TCRdb, only in-frame clones are kept and a portion is missing. The data hold tens of thousands of clones, with around 83% observed a single time. The material was CD4+ or CD8+ T cells sorted from blood, obtained in a trial of the OX40 agonist ivuxolimab. Receptors were obtained from an adult with an advanced solid tumor such as melanoma, head and neck, liver or kidney cancer.

This clone turned up a few times. V and J are TRBV6-6 and TRBJ1-2, with a possible D match to TRBD1 (5 bases). V was clipped by 4 bases and J by 2 bases, with 14 bases between them. CDR3 length equals 15 residues. Germline V lookup: CDR1 MNHNY, CDR2 SVGAGI (reference sequence). The CDR3 sequence is CASSSGNHGNYGYTF. CDR3 nucleotides: TGTGCCAGCAGTTCAGGGAACCACGGGAACTATGGCTACACCTTC.

The DNA of the CDR3 is TGTGCCAGCAGACGGTCGGAGAATGAAAAACTGTTTTTT. Translation: CASRRSENEKLFF. The chain links TRBV6-1 to TRBJ1-4; D uncertain. Germline CDR1 and CDR2: MNHNS and SASEGT. V was shortened by 6 bases and J by 5 bases, with 10 bases between the two germline ends. This CDR3 is 13 amino acids long.

By share of the sample, this clone is medium-sized. The chain couples TRBV9 to TRBJ2-7; 8 bases agree with TRBD1. V shed 0 bases and J 3 bases; nucleotides not matched to a gene: 8. Germline CDR1 SGDLS, CDR2 YYNGEE. CDR3 size: 16 residues. The CDR3 reads CASSVVAGQGLYEQYF. As DNA, the CDR3 is TGTGCCAGCAGCGTAGTAGCTGGACAGGGTCTCTACGAGCAGTACTTC.

J is TRBJ2-7 and V is TRBV5-1; D is unresolved. The CDR3 is 13 residues long. CDR1 is SGHRS and CDR2 is YFSETQ in the germline V gene. Trimming shortened V by 0 bases and J by 3 bases, and 7 bases separated the two germline ends. The chain's CDR3 is CASSLDGNYEQYF. CDR3 sequence (DNA): TGCGCCAGCAGCTTGGACGGTAACTACGAGCAGTACTTC.

The CDR3 bases are TGTGCCAGTAGCCAGACTAGGGCAAAGAACGAGCAGTACTTC. Encoded protein: CASSQTRAKNEQYF. The J gene is TRBJ2-7, the V gene TRBV19; D might be TRBD2 (6 bases). This CDR3 region has 14 residues. From germline, CDR1 is LNHDA and CDR2 SQIVND (reference sequence). V shed 6 bases and J shed 5 bases, with 17 bases lying between them.

This clone was counted between two and nine times. Mismatch with germline at one junction end may stem from a read error. This chain's CDR3 is CASTLDRDNEQFF. CDR3 nucleotides: TGTGCCAGCACCTTGGACAGGGACAATGAGCAGTTCTTC. V usage is TRBV5-4 and J usage is TRBJ2-1; 8 nucleotides match TRBD1. The CDR3 is made up of 13 amino acids. CDR1 is SGHNT, CDR2 YYREEE, per germline (reference sequence).

The V gene is TRBV28, the J gene TRBJ2-7; D is unclear. CDR1 is MDHEN, CDR2 SYDVKM, per germline. This CDR3 contains 14 residues. Trimming pared 5 bases from V and 3 bases from J, leaving 14 bases between. The CDR3, as DNA: TGTGCCAGCAGTATTTCAGAGAAGAGCTACGAGCAGTACTTC. This translates into CASSISEKSYEQYF.

The chain recombines TRBV5-6 with TRBJ1-1; a possible D gene is TRBD1 (6 bases). Germline loops: CDR1 SGHDT, CDR2 YYEEEE. The CDR3 is 14 residues long. V gave up 2 bases and J gave up 3 bases, with 11 bases separating them. The CDR3 reads CASSFTGWDTEAFF. The CDR3 DNA sequence: TGTGCCAGCAGCTTTACAGGGTGGGACACTGAAGCTTTCTTT. The variable domain in full, completed from reference TRBV5-6 and TRBJ1-1, reads DAGVTQSPTHLIKTRGQQVTLRCSPKSGHDTVSWYQQALGQGPQFIFQYYEEEERQRGNFPDRFSGHQFPNYSSELNVNALLLGDSALYLCASSFTGWDTEAFFGQGTRLTVV.

The chain joins TRBV4-3 to TRBJ2-7, with a tentative D call TRBD1 (6 bases). The CDR3 runs 16 residues. Germline CDR1 LGHNA, CDR2 YSLEER. V was shortened by 1 base and J by 0 bases, with 13 bases between the two germline ends. CDR3 in amino acids: CASSQAGVLGSYEQYF. The CDR3 bases are TGCGCCAGCAGCCAAGCAGGGGTCCTGGGCTCCTACGAGCAGTACTTC.

This sequence joins TRBV30 and TRBJ1-3, with D uncertain. Germline V CDR1 and CDR2: GTSNPN, SVGIG (reference sequence). This CDR3 is 14 amino acids long. Trimming shortened V by 2 bases and J by 4 bases, and 12 bases separated the two germline ends. The CDR3 DNA reads as TGTGCCTGGAGTAGCGGACTTTCCGGAAACACCATATATTTT. The encoded protein is CAWSSGLSGNTIYF.

The chain uses TRBV5-1 and TRBJ1-2, with a possible D match to TRBD1 (5 bases). The V end lost 0 bases, the J end lost 6 bases, and 12 bases lay between the germline ends. There are 14 residues in the CDR3. Germline CDR1 SGHRS, CDR2 YFSETQ. DNA for the CDR3: TGCGCCAGCAGCTTGGAAGCAGGGTACGATGGCTACACCTTC. It encodes CASSLEAGYDGYTF.

This chain joins TRBV5-1 and TRBJ2-2; 10 positions agree with TRBD1. The CDR3 length is 18 residues. Germline lookup yields CDR1 SGHRS and CDR2 YFSETQ. After removal of 4 bases from V and 4 bases from J, the junction contained 13 bases not matched to a gene. The CDR3: CASSLRPGQGSGTGELFF. The CDR3 DNA sequence: TGCGCCAGCAGCCTCCGTCCGGGACAGGGGTCGGGCACCGGGGAGCTGTTTTTT.

CDR3 DNA sequence: TGTGCCAGCAGCTTACGAGGGGGAGACACAGATACGCAGTATTTT. As protein: CASSLRGGDTDTQYF. V is TRBV5-8 and J is TRBJ2-3; D is perhaps TRBD1 (6 bases). Trimming shortened V by 2 bases and J by 2 bases, and 12 bases separated the two germline ends. CDR1 and CDR2 from the germline V gene are SGHTS and YDEGEE. The CDR3 is made up of 15 amino acids.